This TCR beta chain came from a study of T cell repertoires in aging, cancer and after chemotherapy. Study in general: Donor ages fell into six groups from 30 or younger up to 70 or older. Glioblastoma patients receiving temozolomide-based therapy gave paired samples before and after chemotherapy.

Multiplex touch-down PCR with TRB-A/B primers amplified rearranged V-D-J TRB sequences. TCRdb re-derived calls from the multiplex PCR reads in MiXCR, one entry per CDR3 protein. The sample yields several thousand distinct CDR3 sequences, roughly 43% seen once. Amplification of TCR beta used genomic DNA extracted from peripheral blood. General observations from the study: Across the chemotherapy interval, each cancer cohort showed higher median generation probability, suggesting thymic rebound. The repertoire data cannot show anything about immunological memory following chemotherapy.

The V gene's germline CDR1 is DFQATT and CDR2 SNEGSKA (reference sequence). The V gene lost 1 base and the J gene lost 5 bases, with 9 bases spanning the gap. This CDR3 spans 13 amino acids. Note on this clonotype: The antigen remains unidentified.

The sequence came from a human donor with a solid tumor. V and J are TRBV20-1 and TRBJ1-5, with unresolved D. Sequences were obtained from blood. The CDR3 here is CSARAYTDQPQHF. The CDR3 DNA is TGCAGTGCTAGAGCGTACACCGATCAGCCCCAGCATTTT.